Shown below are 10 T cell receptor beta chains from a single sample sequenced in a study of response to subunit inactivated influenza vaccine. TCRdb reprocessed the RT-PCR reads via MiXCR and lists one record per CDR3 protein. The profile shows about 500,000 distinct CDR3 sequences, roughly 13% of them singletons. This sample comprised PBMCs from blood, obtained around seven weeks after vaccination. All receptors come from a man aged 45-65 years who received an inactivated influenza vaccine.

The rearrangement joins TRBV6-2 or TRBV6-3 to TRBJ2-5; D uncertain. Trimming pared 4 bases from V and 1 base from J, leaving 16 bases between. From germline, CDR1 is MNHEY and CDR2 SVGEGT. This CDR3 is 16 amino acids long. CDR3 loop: CASSLLQQLLQETQYF. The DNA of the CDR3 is TGTGCCAGCAGTTTACTCCAACAGCTACTCCAAGAGACCCAGTACTTC.

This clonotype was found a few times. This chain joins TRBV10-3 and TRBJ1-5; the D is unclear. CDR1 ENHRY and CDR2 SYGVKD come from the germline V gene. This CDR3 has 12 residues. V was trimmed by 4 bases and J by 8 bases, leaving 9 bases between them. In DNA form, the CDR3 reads TGTGCCATCAGTGTAGACGGTAAGCCCCAGCATTTT. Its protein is CAISVDGKPQHF.

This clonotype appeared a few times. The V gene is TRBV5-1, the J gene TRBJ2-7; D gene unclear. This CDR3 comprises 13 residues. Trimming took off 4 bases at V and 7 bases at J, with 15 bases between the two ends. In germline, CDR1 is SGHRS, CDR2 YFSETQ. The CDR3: CASSHQVQEEQYF. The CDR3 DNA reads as TGCGCCAGCAGCCATCAGGTGCAGGAGGAGCAGTACTTC.

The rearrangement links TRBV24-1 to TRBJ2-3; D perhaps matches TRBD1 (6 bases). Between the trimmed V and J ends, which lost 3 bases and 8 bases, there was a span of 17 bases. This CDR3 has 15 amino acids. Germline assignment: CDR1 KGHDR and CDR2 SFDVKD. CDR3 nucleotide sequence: TGTGCCACCAGTGATACACGGGACATATGGGGTACGCAGTATTTT. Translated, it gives CATSDTRDIWGTQYF.

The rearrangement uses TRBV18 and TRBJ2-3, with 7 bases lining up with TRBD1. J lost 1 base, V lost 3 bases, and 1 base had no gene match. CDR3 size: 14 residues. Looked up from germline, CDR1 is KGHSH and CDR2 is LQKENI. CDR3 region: CASSPGQRTDTQYF. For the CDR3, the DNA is TGTGCCAGCTCACCGGGACAGCGCACAGATACGCAGTATTTT.

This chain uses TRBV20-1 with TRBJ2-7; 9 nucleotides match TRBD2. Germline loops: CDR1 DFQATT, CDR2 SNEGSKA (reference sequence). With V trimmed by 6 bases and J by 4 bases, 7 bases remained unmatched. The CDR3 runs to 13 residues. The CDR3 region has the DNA TGCAGTGCCCCGGGACTAGCTGATTACGAGCAGTACTTC. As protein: CSAPGLADYEQYF.

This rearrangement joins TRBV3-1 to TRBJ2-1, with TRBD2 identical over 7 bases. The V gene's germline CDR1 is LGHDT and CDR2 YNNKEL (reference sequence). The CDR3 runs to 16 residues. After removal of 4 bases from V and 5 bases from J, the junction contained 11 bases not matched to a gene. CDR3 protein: CASSPFGGSENNEQFF. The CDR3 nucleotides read TGTGCCAGCAGCCCGTTCGGCGGGAGTGAAAACAATGAGCAGTTCTTC.

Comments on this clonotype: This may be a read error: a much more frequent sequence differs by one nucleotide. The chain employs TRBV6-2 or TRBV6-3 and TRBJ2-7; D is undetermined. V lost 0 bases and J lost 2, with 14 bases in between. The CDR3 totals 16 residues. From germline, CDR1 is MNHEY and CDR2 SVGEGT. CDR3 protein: CASSYSSTGFTYEQYF. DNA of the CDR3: TGTGCCAGCAGTTACTCGAGTACCGGATTTACCTACGAGCAGTACTTC.

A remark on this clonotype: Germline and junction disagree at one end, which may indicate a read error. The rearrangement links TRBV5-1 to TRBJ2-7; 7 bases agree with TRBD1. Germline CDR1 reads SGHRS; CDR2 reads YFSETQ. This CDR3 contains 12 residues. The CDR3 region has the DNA TGCGCCAGCAGCAGGGACAGCTACGAGCTGTACTTC. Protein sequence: CASSRDSYELYF.

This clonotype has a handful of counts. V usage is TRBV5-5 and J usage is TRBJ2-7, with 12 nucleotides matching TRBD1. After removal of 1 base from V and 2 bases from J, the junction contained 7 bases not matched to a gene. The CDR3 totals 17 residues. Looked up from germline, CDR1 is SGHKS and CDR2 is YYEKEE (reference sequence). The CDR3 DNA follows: TGTGCCAGCAGCTTGTGGGGACAGGGGGCTGGGACCTACGAGCAGTACTTC. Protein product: CASSLWGQGAGTYEQYF.